This T cell receptor (beta chain) derives from a study of CD8 T cells in Susac syndrome. Through negative isolation, CD4+ and CD8+ T cells were obtained, while TEMRA cells were enriched using FACS. This clonotype has only one observation. V dropped 3 bases and J dropped 7; count of bases not matched to a gene: 6. The CDR3 has 15 residues. A quantity of roughly 0.5 to 1 ug RNA underwent reverse transcription using random hexamers. Amplification of TCR beta CDR3 was carried out by immunoSEQ multiplex PCR, which covered 54 Vbeta and 13 Jbeta segments. TCRdb re-analysed the immunoSEQ multiplex PCR reads in MiXCR, keeping a single row per CDR3 protein. The table has around 190,000 distinct CDR3 sequences, approximately 95% seen once.

The chain recombines TRBV12-3 or TRBV12-4 with TRBJ1-6; 7 bases agree with TRBD1. The TCR comes from a human donor in good health. The material sequenced was CD4+ T cells from PBMCs. The CDR3, as DNA: TGTGCCAGCAGTTTGGCAGGGGGGGGGAATTCACCCCTCCACTTT. Protein: CASSLAGGGNSPLHF.